The clone carrying this T cell receptor (beta chain) was counted only a few times. The data stem from a study of blood T cells in healthy people across ages. The second PCR ran about 6 to 12 cycles with a sample-barcoded 5' primer and J-beta primers. A single record per CDR3 protein comes from TCRdb applying MiXCR to the 5' RACE reads. The sample includes about 1 million distinct CDR3 sequences, 45% of them seen just once. Germline lookup yields CDR1 MGHDK and CDR2 SYGVNS. Trimming stripped 1 base from V and 2 bases from J, with 12 bases between. The CDR3 loop spans 16 amino acids. The rearrangement uses TRBV25-1 and TRBJ2-1; perhaps TRBD2 as D (5 bases). This TCR came from a woman in her fifties or sixties in good health. Sequenced: blood. Here the CDR3 reads CASSESKREPYNEQFF. CDR3 in DNA: TGTGCCAGCAGTGAATCGAAGAGGGAGCCCTACAATGAGCAGTTCTTC.